The T cell receptor (beta chain) described here comes from a study of T cells in Graves' hyperthyroidism and ophthalmopathy. From RNA transcripts, TCR beta CDR3 regions were amplified. The TCR CDR3 first-round RT-PCR relied on the HTBI primer set. TCRdb redid the calling of the multiplex PCR reads with MiXCR, one entry per CDR3 protein. The sample yields approximately 600,000 distinct CDR3 sequences, about 16% seen once. This clonotype has at least ten counts. The antigen is unknown. No ophthalmopathy progression within 18 months constituted stable Graves' hyperthyroidism. The authors took PBMCs from roughly 9.3 ml fresh peripheral blood. V lost 3 bases to trimming and J lost 2 bases, with 8 bases between them. Germline V lookup: CDR1 DFQATT, CDR2 SNEGSKA (reference sequence). This CDR3 contains 13 residues. Study-level points and caveats: Most thyroid clonotypes with frequency above 0.001 were detected in blood.

Source material: blood. The receptor comes from a woman aged 25 to 39 with Graves' hyperthyroidism. The chain joins TRBV20-1 to TRBJ1-3, with D unresolved. The CDR3 here is CSARATTGNTIYF. For the CDR3, the DNA is TGCAGTGCTAGGGCGACAACTGGAAACACCATATATTTT.